The TCR beta chain under discussion was sequenced for a study of beta chain features in type 1 diabetes listed by TCRdb under 2018. Broadly, across the study: No differences in mean age, gender distribution, total cell number or subset yield were found between patients and healthy donors. The study compared the TCRB repertoires of sorted circulating CD4+ T cell subsets in recently diagnosed type 1 diabetes patients with those in matched healthy donors. A total of 100 million to 140 million sorted cells were examined across all samples, and the number of cells per subset was strongly correlated with RNA yield. Regulatory and stem cell-like memory subsets were isolated from only 8 patients and about 8 healthy donors, whereas naive and central memory subsets came from all 30 or so donors. The study at large found these results: Sequencing cDNA rather than genomic DNA could over-represent highly expressing activated cells, although activation and CD3 levels did not differ between groups. At VDJ recombination sites, type 1 diabetes patients had fewer insertions and more deleted nucleotides, which implies abnormalities in thymic rearrangement. In all four CD4+ subsets, TCRB CDR3 length was moderately but significantly shorter in type 1 diabetes patients. PCR may preferentially amplify shorter templates, but because patient and control samples were amplified and corrected together, any resulting skew would affect both groups equally. HLA sub-analyses involved small numbers of individuals, so any influence of HLA type on TCRB rearrangement remained unresolved. Naive, central memory and regulatory TCRB repertoires appeared to be more alike among patients than among healthy donors.

Taken from cysteine to phenylalanine, the CDR3 has 16 residues. Solely the CDR3 DNA is kept, with 48 bases framed from the first base. The germline ends are 14 bases apart after V is trimmed by 1 base and J by 2 bases. CDR1 and CDR2, looked up from the germline V gene, are SGHRS and YFSETQ. Each donor gave one peripheral blood draw, averaging roughly 100 mL, which was collected into heparinised tubes. A BD FACSAria II was used to sort naive, central memory, regulatory and stem cell-like memory CD4+ T cells with a panel that included CD45RO, CCR7, CD25, CD127, CD95 and CD27. Purity was above 98% for every sorted population. Right away, PBMCs were isolated by Lymphoprep density gradient centrifugation and were stained directly, with no culture step. Samples were stained and sorted in pairs, with one healthy donor and one patient per experiment, so that batch effects were minimized. The sample holds a few counts of this clone. The antigen this receptor binds is unknown. No quality values exist for individual bases; no much larger clone is one base distant.

The High Capacity cDNA Reverse Transcription Kit was used to reverse transcribe all of the isolated RNA, meaning that expressed TCRB transcripts were what got sequenced. Deep immunoSEQ sequencing was performed on naive, central memory and regulatory T cell samples, with an average of around 3.5 million total reads per sample. After sorted cells were lysed in RLT buffer, RNA was extracted with DNase-treated RNeasy Micro or Mini kits, with the choice depending on cell number. Each cell subset was processed on its own to prevent cross-contamination, while patient and healthy donor samples were processed together. The immunoSEQ multiplex PCR was used to amplify TCRB sequences from cDNA, generating 87-bp fragments that spanned the CDR3 region. Sequencing of the amplicons was done on the Illumina HiSeq platform. As for the authors' bioinformatics: PCR bias was corrected computationally using synthetic template baselines, and reads within Hamming distance 2 were collapsed, with unmergeable singletons discarded. By aligning reads against IMGT, V, D and J genes, CDR3 length, and insertions or deletions at six rearrangement sites were assigned. Within each subset, clonotype counts were normalized to the number of sorted cells before true diversity and Gini coefficients were calculated with the tcR R package. The overlap coefficient, calculated on TCRB nucleotide sequences, was used to quantify repertoire sharing. The immuneACCESS repertoire file appears here via TCRdb, limited to in-frame rearrangements. These files lack a portion of the clones; in checked studies, under half of the deficit traces to unresolved V genes, and the cause of the others is not known. V and J calls and clone size come straight from that table; D and trimming were deduced from the DNA. This sample has around 130,000 clones in its table, and 7.5% to 9.5% of those were observed once. The top ten clonotypes cover around 0.75% of the sample.

This clonotype was sampled from a man younger than 40 with type 1 diabetes. The chain couples TRBV5-1 to TRBJ2-3; a tentative D match to TRBD2 spans 6 bases. The specimen sequenced was central memory CD4+ T cells from blood. The CDR3 amino acid sequence is: CASSLRIGGITDTQYF. DNA sequence: TGCGCCAGCAGCTTGAGGATAGGAGGGATCACAGATACGCAGTATTTT.